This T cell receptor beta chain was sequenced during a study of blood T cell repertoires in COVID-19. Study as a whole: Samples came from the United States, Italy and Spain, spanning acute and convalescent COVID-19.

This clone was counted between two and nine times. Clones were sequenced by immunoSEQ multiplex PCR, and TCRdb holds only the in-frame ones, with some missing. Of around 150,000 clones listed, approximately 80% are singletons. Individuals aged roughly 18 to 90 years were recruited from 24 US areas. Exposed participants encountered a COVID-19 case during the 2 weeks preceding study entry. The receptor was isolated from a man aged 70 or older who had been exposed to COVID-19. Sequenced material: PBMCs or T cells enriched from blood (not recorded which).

The CDR3: CASSPGYSYNEQFF. In DNA form, the CDR3 reads TGTGCCAGCAGCCCCGGGTATTCCTACAATGAGCAGTTCTTC. This sequence joins TRBV28 and TRBJ2-1; D remains ambiguous. Per the germline V gene, CDR1 is MDHEN and CDR2 is SYDVKM. The CDR3 loop spans 14 amino acids. Between the trimmed V and J ends, which lost 6 bases and 1 base, there was a span of 10 bases.